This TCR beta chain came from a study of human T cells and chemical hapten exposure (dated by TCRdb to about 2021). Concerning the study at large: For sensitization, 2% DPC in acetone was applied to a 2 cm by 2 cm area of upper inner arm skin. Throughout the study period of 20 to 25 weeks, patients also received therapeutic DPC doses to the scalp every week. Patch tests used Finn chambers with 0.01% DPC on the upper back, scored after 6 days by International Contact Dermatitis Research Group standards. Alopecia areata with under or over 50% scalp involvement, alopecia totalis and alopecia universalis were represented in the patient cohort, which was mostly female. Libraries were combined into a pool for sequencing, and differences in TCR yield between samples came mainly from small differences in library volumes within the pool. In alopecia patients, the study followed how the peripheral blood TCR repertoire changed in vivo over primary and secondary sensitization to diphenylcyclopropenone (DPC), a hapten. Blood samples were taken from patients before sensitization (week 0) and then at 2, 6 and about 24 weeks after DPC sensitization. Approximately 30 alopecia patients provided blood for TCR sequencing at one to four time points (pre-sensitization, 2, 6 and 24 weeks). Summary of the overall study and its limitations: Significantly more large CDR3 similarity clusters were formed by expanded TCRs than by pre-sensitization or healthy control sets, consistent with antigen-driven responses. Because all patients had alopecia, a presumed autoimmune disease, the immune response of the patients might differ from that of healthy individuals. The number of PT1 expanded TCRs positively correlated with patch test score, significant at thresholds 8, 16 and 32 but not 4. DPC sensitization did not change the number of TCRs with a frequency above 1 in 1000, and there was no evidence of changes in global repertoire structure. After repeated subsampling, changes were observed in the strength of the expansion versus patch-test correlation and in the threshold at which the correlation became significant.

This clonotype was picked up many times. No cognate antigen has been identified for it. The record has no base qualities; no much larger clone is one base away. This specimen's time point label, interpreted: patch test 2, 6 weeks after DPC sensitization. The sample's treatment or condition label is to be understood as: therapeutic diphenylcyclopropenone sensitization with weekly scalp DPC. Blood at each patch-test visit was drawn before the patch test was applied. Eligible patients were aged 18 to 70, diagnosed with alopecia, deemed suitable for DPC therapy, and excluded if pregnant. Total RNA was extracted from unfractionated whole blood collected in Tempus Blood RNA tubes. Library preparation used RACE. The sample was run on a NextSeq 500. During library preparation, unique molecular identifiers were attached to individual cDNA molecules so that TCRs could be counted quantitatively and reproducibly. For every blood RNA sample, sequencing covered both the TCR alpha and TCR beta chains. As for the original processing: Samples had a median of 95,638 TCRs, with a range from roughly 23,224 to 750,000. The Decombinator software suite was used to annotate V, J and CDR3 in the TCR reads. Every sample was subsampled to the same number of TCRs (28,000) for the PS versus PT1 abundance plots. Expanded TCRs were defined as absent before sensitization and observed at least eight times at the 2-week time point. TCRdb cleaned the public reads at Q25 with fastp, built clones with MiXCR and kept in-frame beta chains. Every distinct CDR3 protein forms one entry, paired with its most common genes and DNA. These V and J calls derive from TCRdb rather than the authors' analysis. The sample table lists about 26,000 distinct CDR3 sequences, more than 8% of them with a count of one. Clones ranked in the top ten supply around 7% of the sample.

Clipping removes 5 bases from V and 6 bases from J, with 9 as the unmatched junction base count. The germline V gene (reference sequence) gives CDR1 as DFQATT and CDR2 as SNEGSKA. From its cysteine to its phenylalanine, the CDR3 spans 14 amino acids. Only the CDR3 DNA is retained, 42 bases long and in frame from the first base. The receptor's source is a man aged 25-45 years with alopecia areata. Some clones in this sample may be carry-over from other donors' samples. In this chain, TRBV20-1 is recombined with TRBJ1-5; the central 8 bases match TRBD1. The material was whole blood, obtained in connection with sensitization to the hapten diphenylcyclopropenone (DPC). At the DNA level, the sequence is TGCAGTGCTCCCCAGGACAGGGTCGGTCAGCCCCAGCATTTT. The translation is CSAPQDRVGQPQHF.